This TCR beta chain was sequenced in a study of identical twins (TCRdb year 2016). At the level of the whole study: To test whether fetal clonotypes persist, the study used deep sequencing on TCR alpha and beta repertoires from monozygotic twins, unrelated adults of various ages, and cord blood. To rule out contamination, the twin experiments were replicated at different times with different library preparation protocols.

Receptors were amplified or captured by 5' RACE. Sequencing took place on an Illumina HiSeq 2000. A universal primer binding site was introduced by template switching, and a unique molecular identifier was present in the final cDNA, enabling accurate counting of TCR cDNA molecules. Specific primers in the conserved constant-segment region were used to synthesize first-strand cDNA for TCR alpha and beta chains. To control for contamination, each cDNA library was double barcoded with a SMART-Mk sample barcode plus Illumina barcodes. TruSeq adapter sequences, together with Illumina sample barcodes, were added in two successive PCR steps. The Illumina HiSeq platform was used with custom primers to sequence TCR alpha and beta cDNA libraries. Processing in the source paper ran as follows. MiGEC processed the raw reads to extract unique molecular identifiers, while MiXCR was used to determine the CDR3 positions. Recombination models were inferred per individual with the repgenHMM and IGoR tools using an EM algorithm. Shared clonotypes were analyzed with the tcR package in R, and sharing was normalized by the product of cloneset sizes. To study raw recombination free of thymic and clonal selection effects, out-of-frame nonproductive sequences were analyzed. The public reads were reprocessed in TCRdb via fastp at Q25 and MiXCR, keeping in-frame beta chains. Rows are combined by CDR3 protein, so each entry shows the most common genes and DNA. The V and J calls and clone size come from TCRdb's table, not from the authors' own analysis. Within this sample are around 490,000 distinct CDR3 sequences, with 13% to 15% of them counted one time only. The ten largest clones add up to roughly 0.46% of the sample.

In this sample, this clonotype turned up a few times. Its antigen is unknown. One base away there is no much larger clone; base qualities are not given. What the study reported, not specific to this receptor: Out-of-frame TCR alpha sequences shared between twins showed an excess of low generation-probability sequences compared with coincidental sharing between unrelated individuals. In monozygotic twins, out-of-frame TCR alpha sharing was systematically underestimated by recombination models, although the models agreed with sharing between unrelated individuals. Fewer insertions were carried by abundant cord blood beta clonotypes, a similar but weaker trend appeared in young adult naive repertoires, and no such trend appeared in memory repertoires. In beta out-of-frame sequences, excess twin sharing was weaker, because having fewer shared sequences lowered the signal-to-noise ratio. Because the same donors could not be followed over many years, conclusions were based on cross-sectional statistical analysis. Zero-insertion analyses could be partly confounded by invariant T cells such as MAIT and iNKT, although diverse VJ usage argued against such confounding for most clonotypes.

All donors were healthy Caucasians. Three pairs of female monozygotic twins, all aged roughly 18 to 29 years, made up the twin cohort. CD4+ and CD8+ T cell populations were isolated with positive isolation kits from Invitrogen. CDR1 WSHSY and CDR2 SAAADI were looked up in the germline V gene. V ends up 2 bases short and J 1 base short, with an unmatched junction base count of 5. Spanning cysteine to valine, the CDR3 consists of 15 amino acids. CDR3 DNA only is kept here, 45 bases in frame from base 1. The sample was also linked to a second study, of yellow fever vaccine responses in identical twins. The second investigation adds: According to the authors, in identical twins the way T cells responded to vaccination appeared partly convergent and partly personalized. In the study, vaccine-responding T cell clones were precisely tracked in identical twins.

The clonotype comes from a woman aged 18-29 years in good health. The sequencing input was CD4+ T cells sorted from blood. The rearranged chain carries TRBV10-2 and TRBJ2-7; a stretch of 7 junction bases matches TRBD1. The bases are TGCGCCAGCAGTGAGGCGGTGGGACAGTCCTACGAGCAGTACGTC. Translated, this gives CASSEAVGQSYEQYV.